What follows is one T cell receptor (beta chain) and its context. The sample comes from a study of blood T cell repertoires in COVID-19. Study context: Donors in the United States, Italy and Spain gave samples during acute or convalescent COVID-19. The cDNA or gDNA used as material had been derived from T cells, B-cell-depleted T cells, or PBMCs.

V was shortened by 1 base and J by 2 bases, with 11 bases between the two germline ends. The CDR3 runs 14 residues. From germline, CDR1 is SQVTM and CDR2 ANQGSEA. In the study's own analysis: How many nucleated cells were present was estimated from reference gene primer amplification. Sequenced by immunoSEQ multiplex PCR; TCRdb stores in-frame clones only, minus some. Clone size and the V and J calls come from that table; the DNA yielded D and trimming. The data hold approximately 97,000 clones, with 80% to 95% observed a single time. The material sequenced was peripheral blood. The clonotype comes from a man aged 18 to 30 with acute or convalescent COVID-19. The chain employs TRBV29-1 and TRBJ1-1; D possibly corresponds to TRBD1 (6 bases). CDR3 in DNA: TGCAGCGTTGAAGGGAACAGGGCCAACACTGAAGCTTTCTTT. It codes for CSVEGNRANTEAFF. Using reference TRBV29-1 and TRBJ1-1 for the parts outside the CDR3, the full variable domain is SAVISQKPSRDICQRGTSLTIQCQVDSQVTMMFWYRQQPGQSLTLIATANQGSEATYESGFVIDKFPISRPNLTFSTLTVSNMSPEDSSIYLCSVEGNRANTEAFFGQGTRLTVV.